One sample yielded the 11 T cell receptor beta chains listed below, sequenced in a study of graft-versus-host responses after intestinal transplantation. The method was immunoSEQ multiplex PCR; TCRdb's version includes in-frame clones alone and lacks a portion of them. The data show around 49,000 clones, approximately 88% seen once. No antigen has been assigned to these receptors. The material was unstimulated CD4+ T cells sorted from spleen or lymph node cells, obtained before transplant. These receptors were collected from a human donor who was the organ donor for an intestinal transplant.

Of note for this clone: A read error may produce the germline difference seen at one junction end. The chain has TRBV7-7 and TRBJ2-1; no clear D gene. The CDR3 length is 15 residues. Germline loops: CDR1 SSHAT, CDR2 FNYEAQ (reference sequence). The CDR3 sequence is CASSLGGGPNNEQFF. The CDR3 region has the DNA TGTGCTAGCAGCTTAGGCGGCGGCCCCAACAATGAGCAGTTCTTC.

The rearrangement joins TRBV2 to TRBJ1-2; D gene unclear. This CDR3 contains 15 residues. CDR1 is SNHLY and CDR2 is FYNNEI in the germline V gene. Trimming took 2 bases from V and 0 from J, leaving 10 bases between them. The CDR3 is CASSERVRSNYGYTF. CDR3 DNA sequence: TGTGCCAGCAGTGAAAGAGTCAGGTCTAACTATGGCTACACCTTC.

V and J are TRBV2 and TRBJ2-3; TRBD2 matches 9 bases. The V gene's germline CDR1 is SNHLY and CDR2 FYNNEI. Losses at the gene ends were 5 bases for V and 4 bases for J; bases not matched to a gene: 7. The CDR3 spans 15 residues. Here the CDR3 DNA reads TGTGCCAGCAGTACGATGGCGGGAGGGGCAGATACGCAGTATTTT. Encoded protein: CASSTMAGGADTQYF.

This chain links TRBV2 with TRBJ2-7, with 7 bases aligning to TRBD1. Germline assignment: CDR1 SNHLY and CDR2 FYNNEI. The trim removed 6 bases at V and 2 bases at J, leaving 10 bases unmatched. The CDR3 sequence is 15 residues long. Here the CDR3 DNA reads TGTGCCAGCAGATTAACCGGACAGGCAGCCTACGAGCAGTACTTC. Amino acid sequence: CASRLTGQAAYEQYF.

The chain links TRBV15 to TRBJ1-4, with 9 nucleotides matching TRBD1. The CDR3 covers 14 residues. Germline assignment: CDR1 LNHNV and CDR2 YYDKDF (reference sequence). The V gene end was trimmed by 5 bases and the J gene end by 7 bases; junction bases not matched to a gene: 5. The CDR3 here is CATSPGQGSEKLFF. Written as DNA, the CDR3 is TGTGCCACCAGCCCGGGACAGGGAAGTGAAAAACTGTTTTTT.

The chain links TRBV7-2 to TRBJ2-1; D is unresolved. V was cut by 4 bases and J by 7 bases, with 17 bases left in between. CDR3 size: 15 residues. CDR1 and CDR2 from the germline V gene are SGHTA and FQGNSA. As DNA, the CDR3 is TGTGCCAGCAGCTCACAGTCGGCTGGGTGGAATGAGCAGTTCTTC. It translates to CASSSQSAGWNEQFF.

This clone appeared a single time. The rearrangement uses TRBV7-3 and TRBJ2-2, with 10 bases aligning to TRBD2. V dropped 5 bases and J dropped 6; count of bases not matched to a gene: 3. CDR1 is SGHTA, CDR2 FQGTGA, per germline. CDR3 size: 14 residues. The DNA of the CDR3 is TGTGCCAGCAGCCCAGGGACTAGCGCCGGGGAGCTGTTTTTT. Its protein product is CASSPGTSAGELFF.

This chain connects TRBV7-9 to TRBJ2-1; 7 nucleotides agree with TRBD2. CDR3 length: 14 amino acids. Germline CDR1 SEHNR, CDR2 FQNEAQ (reference sequence). Trimming removed 4 bases from V and 8 bases from J; junction bases left unmatched: 8. The CDR3, as DNA: TGTGCCAGCAGCTCGACCTCGGGGGGATATGAGCAGTTCTTC. This sequence encodes CASSSTSGGYEQFF.

The chain links TRBV5-1 to TRBJ2-3; tentative D call: TRBD1 (7 bases). CDR1 is SGHRS, CDR2 YFSETQ, per germline. Trimming cost V 3 bases and J 7 bases, with 21 bases left between them. CDR3 size: 16 residues. In nucleotides, the CDR3 is TGCGCCAGCAGCTCAGGACAGGAAGGACGGGGGTATACGCAGTATTTT. Encoded protein: CASSSGQEGRGYTQYF.

This rearrangement joins TRBV2 to TRBJ2-1; D might be TRBD2 (5 bases). The CDR3 covers 12 residues. V lost 6 bases and J 14 bases, leaving 17 bases between the germline ends. Germline CDR1 reads SNHLY; CDR2 reads FYNNEI. The CDR3 is CASRQTPLGEFF. The CDR3 region has the DNA TGTGCCAGCAGACAAACGCCCTTGGGAGAGTTCTTC.

The chain is built from TRBV28 and TRBJ2-3, with TRBD1 matching over 10 bases. Trimming took 3 bases from V and 3 from J; bases not matched to a gene: 9. There are 17 residues in the CDR3. Germline V CDR1 and CDR2: MDHEN, SYDVKM. The CDR3 is CASSFGWGQGKTDTQYF. The CDR3 DNA follows: TGTGCCAGCAGTTTCGGGTGGGGACAGGGGAAGACAGATACGCAGTATTTT.